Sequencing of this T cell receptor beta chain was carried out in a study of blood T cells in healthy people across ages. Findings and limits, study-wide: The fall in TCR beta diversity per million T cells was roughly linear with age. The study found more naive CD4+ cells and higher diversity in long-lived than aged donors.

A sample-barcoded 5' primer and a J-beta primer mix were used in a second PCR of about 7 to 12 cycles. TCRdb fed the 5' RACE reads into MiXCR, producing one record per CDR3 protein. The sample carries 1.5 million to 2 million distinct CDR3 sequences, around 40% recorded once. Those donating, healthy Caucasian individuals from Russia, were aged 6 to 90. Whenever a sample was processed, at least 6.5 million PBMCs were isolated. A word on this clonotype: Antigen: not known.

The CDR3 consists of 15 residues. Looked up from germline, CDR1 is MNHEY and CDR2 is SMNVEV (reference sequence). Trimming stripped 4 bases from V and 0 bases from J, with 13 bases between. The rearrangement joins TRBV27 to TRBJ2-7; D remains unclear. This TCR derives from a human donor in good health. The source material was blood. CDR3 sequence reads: CASSYALSGSYEQYF. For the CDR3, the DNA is TGTGCCAGCAGTTATGCTCTGAGTGGCTCCTACGAGCAGTACTTC.